Following are 7 T cell receptor beta chains from one sample sequenced in a study of shared clonotypes between healthy human individuals. Terminally differentiated effector memory CD45RA+ cells were excluded from the naive CD8 cells, which were CD45RO-negative and positively selected for CCR7. Using immunoSEQ multiplex PCR, the repertoire was profiled, and TCRdb retains in-frame clones only, with some absent. Of about 2.1 million clones in the sample, 93% are singletons; the top ten hold 1.5% to 2%. Specimen: naive CD8+ T cells from PBMCs. Every receptor here comes from a man aged 18 to 29 in good health. Some clones in this sample may be carry-over from other donors' samples.

This chain connects TRBV19 to TRBJ2-7; 7 bases match TRBD1. V trimming: 1 base; J trimming: 3 bases; junction bases outside the gene matches: 6. This CDR3 has 15 residues. CDR1 is LNHDA and CDR2 is SQIVND in the germline V gene (reference sequence). The CDR3 DNA reads as TGTGCCAGTAGTATAGCCGGACAGGACAGCTACGAGCAGTACTTC. Translation: CASSIAGQDSYEQYF.

As DNA, the CDR3 is TGTGCCAGCAGTGAAATCCTAGCGGGAGGTGCCTACGAGCAGTACTTC. Protein sequence: CASSEILAGGAYEQYF. The chain uses TRBV2 and TRBJ2-7, with 11 bases matching TRBD2. V lost 2 bases, J lost 2 bases, and 5 bases stayed unmatched. The germline V gene encodes CDR1 SNHLY and CDR2 FYNNEI. The CDR3 runs to 16 residues.

This clone came up once. V usage is TRBV10-1 and J usage is TRBJ2-5; TRBD1 matches at 9 bases. Germline trimming cut 4 bases from V and 5 bases from J; bases unmatched to any gene: 8. The CDR3 loop spans 15 amino acids. Germline V gives CDR1 WNHNN, CDR2 SYGVQD (reference sequence). The CDR3 loop reads CASSGLGQGSETQYF. CDR3 bases: TGCGCCAGCAGTGGATTGGGACAGGGAAGCGAGACCCAGTACTTC.

This chain connects TRBV5-6 to TRBJ2-1, with D maybe TRBD1 (6 bases). CDR1 SGHDT and CDR2 YYEEEE come from the germline V gene. This CDR3 is 15 amino acids long. V was shortened by 6 bases and J by 0 bases, with 13 bases between the two germline ends. CDR3 bases: TGTGCCAGCACCGGAGACAGGAGCTCCTACAATGAGCAGTTCTTC. It specifies CASTGDRSSYNEQFF.

This chain connects TRBV19 to TRBJ2-5; tentatively, D is TRBD2 (5 bases). This CDR3 has 15 amino acids. The germline gives CDR1 LNHDA, CDR2 SQIVND (reference sequence). V lost 2 bases and J 9 bases, leaving 19 bases between the germline ends. The CDR3 DNA reads TGTGCCAGTAGTATACGGAGCGGAGGACGTGAAGCCCAGTACTTC. It translates to CASSIRSGGREAQYF. Full variable domain (outside the CDR3, taken from reference TRBV19 and TRBJ2-5): DGGITQSPKYLFRKEGQNVTLSCEQNLNHDAMYWYRQDPGQGLRLIYYSQIVNDFQKGDIAEGYSVSREKKESFPLTVTSAQKNPTAFYLCASSIRSGGREAQYFGPGTRLLVL.

Regarding this clone: Additional DNA sequences in this sample encode the identical CDR3. This rearrangement joins TRBV7-9 to TRBJ2-7; D is perhaps TRBD2 (5 bases). Germline assignment: CDR1 SEHNR and CDR2 FQNEAQ (reference sequence). Between the trimmed V and J ends, which lost 5 bases and 3 bases, there was a span of 8 bases. This CDR3 contains 12 residues. CDR3 sequence reads: CASSLGDYEQYF. The CDR3, as DNA: TGTGCCAGCAGCCTGGGAGACTACGAGCAGTACTTC.

V gene TRBV28 combines with J gene TRBJ2-7; D not resolved. CDR3 size: 15 residues. Germline CDR1 reads MDHEN; CDR2 reads SYDVKM. The germline V and J ends were trimmed by 5 bases and 5 bases, with 19 bases remaining between them. In nucleotides, the CDR3 is TGTGCCAGCAGTCCACCATGGGATTTGAGCGACGAGCAGTACTTC. Translating it yields CASSPPWDLSDEQYF.